The following is a T cell receptor (beta chain) sequence with its context. The antigen is undetermined. The germline V gene encodes CDR1 SGDLS and CDR2 YYNGEE. The CDR3 consists of 16 residues. After removal of 3 bases from V and 6 bases from J, the junction contained 11 bases not matched to a gene. The sample belongs to a study of T cell clonotyping in hematopoietic cell transplantation. Overall study findings and caveats: Recipient TCR diversity dropped after transplant; expanded clonotypes rose from day 30 to 180. Higher Inverse Simpson Index values in graft donor and pretransplant recipient predicted broader posttransplant TCR diversity. Few recipient clonotypes overlapped donors; over 95% were de novo at given depth.

Clones were read by immunoSEQ multiplex PCR, and TCRdb kept only the in-frame ones, dropping some. Of some 40,000 clones in the sample, 94% were seen once. This receptor was obtained from a woman aged 45-65 years in good health. Some clones in this sample may be carry-over from other donors' samples. The rearrangement links TRBV9 to TRBJ2-7; 11 nucleotides match TRBD2. Sequences were obtained from peripheral blood mononuclear cells. For the CDR3, the DNA is TGTGCCAGCAGCGGGCCTACTAGCGGGGGAGGAAGCGAGCAGTACTTC. It yields the protein CASSGPTSGGGSEQYF.